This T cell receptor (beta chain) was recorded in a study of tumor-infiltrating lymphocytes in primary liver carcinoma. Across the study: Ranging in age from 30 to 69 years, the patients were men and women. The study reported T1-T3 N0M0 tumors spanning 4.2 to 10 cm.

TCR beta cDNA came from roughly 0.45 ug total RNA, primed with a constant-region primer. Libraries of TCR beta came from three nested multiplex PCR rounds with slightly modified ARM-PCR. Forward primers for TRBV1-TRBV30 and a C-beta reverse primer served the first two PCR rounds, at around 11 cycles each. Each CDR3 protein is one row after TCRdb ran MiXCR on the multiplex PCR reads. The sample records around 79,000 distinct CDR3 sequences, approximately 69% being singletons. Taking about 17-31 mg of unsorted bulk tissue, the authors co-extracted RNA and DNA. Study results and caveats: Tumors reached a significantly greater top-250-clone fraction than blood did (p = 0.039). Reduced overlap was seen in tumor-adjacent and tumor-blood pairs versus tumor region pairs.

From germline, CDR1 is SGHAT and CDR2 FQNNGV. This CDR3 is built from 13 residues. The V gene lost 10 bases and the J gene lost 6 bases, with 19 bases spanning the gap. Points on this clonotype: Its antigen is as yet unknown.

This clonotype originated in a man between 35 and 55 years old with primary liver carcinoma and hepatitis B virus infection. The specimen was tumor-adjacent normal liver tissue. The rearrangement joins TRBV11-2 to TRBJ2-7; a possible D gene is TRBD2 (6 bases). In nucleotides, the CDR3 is TGTGCCACTAGCTCCGGAGGGGCTAGCGAGCAGTACTTC. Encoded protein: CATSSGGASEQYF.